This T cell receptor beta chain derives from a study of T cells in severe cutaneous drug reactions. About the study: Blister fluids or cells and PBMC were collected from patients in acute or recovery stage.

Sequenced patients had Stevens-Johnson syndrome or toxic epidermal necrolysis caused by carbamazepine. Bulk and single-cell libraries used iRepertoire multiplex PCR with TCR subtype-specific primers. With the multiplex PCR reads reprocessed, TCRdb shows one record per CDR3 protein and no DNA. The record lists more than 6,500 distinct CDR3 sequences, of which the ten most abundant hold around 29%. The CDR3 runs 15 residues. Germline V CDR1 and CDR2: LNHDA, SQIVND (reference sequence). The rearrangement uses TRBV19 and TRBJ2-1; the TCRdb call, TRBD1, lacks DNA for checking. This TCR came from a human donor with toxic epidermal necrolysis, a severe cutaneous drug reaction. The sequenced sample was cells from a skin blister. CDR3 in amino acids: CASTPLIAHYNEQFF. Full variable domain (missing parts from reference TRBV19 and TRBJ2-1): DGGITQSPKYLFRKEGQNVTLSCEQNLNHDAMYWYRQDPGQGLRLIYYSQIVNDFQKGDIAEGYSVSREKKESFPLTVTSAQKNPTAFYLCASTPLIAHYNEQFFGPGTRLTVL.